The entry that follows covers one T cell receptor beta chain sequence. The data stem from a study of T cell responses to AZD1222 COVID-19 vaccine. Sequencing was performed with immunoSEQ multiplex PCR; in TCRdb, only in-frame clones are kept and a portion is missing. The profile covers 110,000 to 150,000 clones, with about 90% appearing a single time and around 3.5% taken by the ten largest. Germline lookup yields CDR1 GTSNPN and CDR2 SVGIG (reference sequence). The CDR3 has 18 amino acids. Trimming took 5 bases from V and 0 from J; bases not matched to a gene: 12. The sequence was collected from an adult who received the AZD1222 COVID-19 vaccine. This sample comprised peripheral blood, obtained 28 days after the second AZD1222 dose. The V call is TRBV30, the J call TRBJ2-1, with 11 bases lining up with TRBD2. CDR3 amino acids: CAWGSGLAGGSSYNEQFF. CDR3 DNA: TGTGCCTGGGGATCCGGACTAGCGGGTGGAAGCTCCTACAATGAGCAGTTCTTC.